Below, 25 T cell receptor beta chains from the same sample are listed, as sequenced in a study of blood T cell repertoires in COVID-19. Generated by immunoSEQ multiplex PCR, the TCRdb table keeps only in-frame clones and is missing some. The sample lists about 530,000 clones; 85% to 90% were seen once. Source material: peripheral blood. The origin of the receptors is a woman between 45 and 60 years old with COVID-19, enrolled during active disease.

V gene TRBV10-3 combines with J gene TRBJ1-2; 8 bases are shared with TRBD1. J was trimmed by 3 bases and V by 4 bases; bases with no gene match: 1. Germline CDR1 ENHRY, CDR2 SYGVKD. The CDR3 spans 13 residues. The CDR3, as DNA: TGTGCCATCAGTGCGGACAGGGACTATGGCTACACCTTC. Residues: CAISADRDYGYTF.

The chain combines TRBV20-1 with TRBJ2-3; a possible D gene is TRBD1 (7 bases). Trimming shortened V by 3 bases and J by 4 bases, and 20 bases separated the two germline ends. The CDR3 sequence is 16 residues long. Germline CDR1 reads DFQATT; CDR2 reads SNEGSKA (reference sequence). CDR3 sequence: CSASPQAEGAPDTQYF. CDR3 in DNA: TGCAGTGCTAGTCCTCAGGCGGAGGGGGCCCCAGATACGCAGTATTTT.

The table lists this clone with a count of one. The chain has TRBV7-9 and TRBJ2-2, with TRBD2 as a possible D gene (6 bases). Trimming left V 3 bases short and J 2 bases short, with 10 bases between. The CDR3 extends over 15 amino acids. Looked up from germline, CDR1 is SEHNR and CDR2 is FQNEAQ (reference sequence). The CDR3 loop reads CASSFAGTNTGELFF. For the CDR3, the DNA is TGTGCCAGCAGCTTTGCTGGGACTAACACCGGGGAGCTGTTTTTT.

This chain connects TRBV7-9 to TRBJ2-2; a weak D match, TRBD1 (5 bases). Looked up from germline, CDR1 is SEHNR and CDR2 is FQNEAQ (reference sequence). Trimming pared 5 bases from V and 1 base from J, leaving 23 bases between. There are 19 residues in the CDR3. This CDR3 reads CASSPPMGRGNGNTGELFF. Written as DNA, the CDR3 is TGTGCCAGCAGCCCCCCCATGGGAAGGGGCAACGGGAACACCGGGGAGCTGTTTTTT.

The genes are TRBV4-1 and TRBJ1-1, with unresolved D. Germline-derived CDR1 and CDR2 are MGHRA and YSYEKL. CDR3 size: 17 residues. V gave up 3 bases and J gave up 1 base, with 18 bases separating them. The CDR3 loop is CASSHPGKDLANTEAFF. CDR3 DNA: TGCGCCAGCAGCCACCCCGGAAAGGATCTAGCGAACACTGAAGCTTTCTTT.

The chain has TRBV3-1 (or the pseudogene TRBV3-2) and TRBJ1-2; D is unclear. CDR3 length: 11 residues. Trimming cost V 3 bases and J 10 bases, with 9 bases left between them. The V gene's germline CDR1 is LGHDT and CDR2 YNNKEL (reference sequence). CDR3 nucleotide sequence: TGTGCCAGCAGCCACTCAGAGGACTACACCTTC. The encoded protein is CASSHSEDYTF.

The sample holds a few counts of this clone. This CDR3 is CASSQDLAGGAYEQYF. For the CDR3, the DNA is TGTGCCAGCAGCCAAGATTTGGCGGGGGGAGCCTACGAGCAGTACTTC. The chain carries TRBV3-1 (or the pseudogene TRBV3-2) and TRBJ2-7; 8 bases map to TRBD2. The CDR3 covers 16 residues. The junction had 6 bases not matched to a gene; V was cut back by 0 bases and J by 2 bases. Germline V gene lookup returns CDR1 LGHDT and CDR2 YNNKEL (reference sequence).

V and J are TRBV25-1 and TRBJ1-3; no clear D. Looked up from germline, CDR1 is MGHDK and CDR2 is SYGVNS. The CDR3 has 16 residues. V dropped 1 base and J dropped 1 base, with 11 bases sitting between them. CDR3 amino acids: CASSESGKRSGNTIYF. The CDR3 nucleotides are TGTGCCAGCAGTGAATCGGGGAAAAGGTCTGGAAACACCATATATTTT.

Here the CDR3 DNA reads TGTGCCTGGAGTGTACTCCCGATGTCTAGCGGGGGCGATGAGCAGTTCTTC. The encoded protein is CAWSVLPMSSGGDEQFF. The V call is TRBV30, the J call TRBJ2-1, with TRBD2 matching 10 bases. CDR1 and CDR2 from the germline V gene are GTSNPN and SVGIG (reference sequence). The CDR3 sequence is 17 residues long. V shed 0 bases, J shed 8 bases, and the junction held 13 bases outside the gene matches.

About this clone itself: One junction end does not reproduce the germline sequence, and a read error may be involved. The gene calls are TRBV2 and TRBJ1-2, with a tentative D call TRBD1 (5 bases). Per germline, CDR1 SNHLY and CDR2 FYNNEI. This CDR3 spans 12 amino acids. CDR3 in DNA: TGTGCCAGCAATGAACCGGGGGGTGGCTACACCTTC. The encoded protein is CASNEPGGGYTF.

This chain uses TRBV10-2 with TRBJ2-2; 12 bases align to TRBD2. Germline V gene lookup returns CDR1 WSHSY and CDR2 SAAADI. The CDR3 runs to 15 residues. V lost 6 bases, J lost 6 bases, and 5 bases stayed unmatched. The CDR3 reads CASRASGGASGELFF. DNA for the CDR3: TGCGCCAGCAGGGCTAGCGGGGGGGCATCCGGGGAGCTGTTTTTT.

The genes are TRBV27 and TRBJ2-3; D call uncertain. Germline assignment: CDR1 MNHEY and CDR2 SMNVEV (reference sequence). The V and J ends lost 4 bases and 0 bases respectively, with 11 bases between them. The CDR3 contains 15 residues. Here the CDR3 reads CASSSVETSTDTQYF. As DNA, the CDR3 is TGTGCCAGCAGTTCGGTCGAAACTAGCACAGATACGCAGTATTTT.

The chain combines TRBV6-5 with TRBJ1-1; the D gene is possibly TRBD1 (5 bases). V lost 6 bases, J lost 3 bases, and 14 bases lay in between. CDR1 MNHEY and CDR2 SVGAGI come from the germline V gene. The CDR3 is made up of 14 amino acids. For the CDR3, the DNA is TGTGCCAGCAGCCTCGCTCGGGGGTACACTGAAGCTTTCTTT. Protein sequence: CASSLARGYTEAFF.

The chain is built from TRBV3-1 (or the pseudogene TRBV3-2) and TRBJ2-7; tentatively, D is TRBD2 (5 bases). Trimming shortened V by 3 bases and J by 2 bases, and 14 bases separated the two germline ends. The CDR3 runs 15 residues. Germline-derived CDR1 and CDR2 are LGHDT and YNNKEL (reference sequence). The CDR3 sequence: CASSQLGSGAYEQYF. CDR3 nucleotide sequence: TGTGCCAGCAGCCAGTTGGGGAGCGGAGCCTACGAGCAGTACTTC.

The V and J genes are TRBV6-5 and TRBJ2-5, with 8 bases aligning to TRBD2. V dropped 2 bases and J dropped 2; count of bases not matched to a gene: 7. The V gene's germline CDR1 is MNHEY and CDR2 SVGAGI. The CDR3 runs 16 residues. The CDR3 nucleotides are TGTGCCAGCAGTTACGCCCCCGGGGGGGCGCAAGAGACCCAGTACTTC. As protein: CASSYAPGGAQETQYF.

CDR3 coding DNA: TGCGCCAGCAGCGAGGGACTAGCTTACTACGAGCAGTACTTC. The encoded protein is CASSEGLAYYEQYF. The J gene is TRBJ2-7, the V gene TRBV5-1; 9 nucleotides match TRBD2. The J segment lost 3 bases and the V segment lost 4 bases, leaving 5 bases of the junction unmatched. This CDR3 contains 14 residues. Germline CDR1 reads SGHRS; CDR2 reads YFSETQ. Together with reference TRBV5-1 and TRBJ2-7, the CDR3 gives the full variable domain: KAGVTQTPRYLIKTRGQQVTLSCSPISGHRSVSWYQQTPGQGLQFLFEYFSETQRNKGNFPGRFSGRQFSNSRSEMNVSTLELGDSALYLCASSEGLAYYEQYFGPGTRLTVT.

DNA of the CDR3: TGTGCCTGGAGTGTAGGGCGGGCAGGGGGCTTTCCTTTTGGAAACACCATATATTTT. Its translation: CAWSVGRAGGFPFGNTIYF. V usage is TRBV30 and J usage is TRBJ1-3; 8 positions match TRBD1. CDR3 size: 19 residues. Germline V CDR1 and CDR2: GTSNPN, SVGIG (reference sequence). Unmatched junction bases numbered 16, after V lost 0 bases and J lost 3 bases.

Here the CDR3 reads CASSSRGGVYEQYF. For the CDR3, the DNA is TGCGCCAGCAGCTCGCGGGGGGGAGTCTACGAGCAGTACTTC. The chain combines TRBV5-1 with TRBJ2-7; 9 positions agree with TRBD2. Germline CDR1 is SGHRS and CDR2 is YFSETQ. The CDR3 consists of 14 residues. V was pared by 3 bases and J by 3 bases, with 4 bases of the junction left unmatched. Full variable domain (outside the CDR3, taken from reference TRBV5-1 and TRBJ2-7): KAGVTQTPRYLIKTRGQQVTLSCSPISGHRSVSWYQQTPGQGLQFLFEYFSETQRNKGNFPGRFSGRQFSNSRSEMNVSTLELGDSALYLCASSSRGGVYEQYFGPGTRLTVT.

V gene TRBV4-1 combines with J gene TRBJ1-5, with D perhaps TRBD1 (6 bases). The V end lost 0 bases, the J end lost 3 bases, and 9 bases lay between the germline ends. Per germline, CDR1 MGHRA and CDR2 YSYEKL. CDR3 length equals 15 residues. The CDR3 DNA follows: TGCGCCAGCAGCCAAGACCAGGGGTCCAATCAGCCCCAGCATTTT. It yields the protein CASSQDQGSNQPQHF.

The CDR3 DNA follows: TGTGCCATCAGTGAGTCGAGATTAGCGGGGGGGCAGAATGAGCAGTTCTTC. As protein: CAISESRLAGGQNEQFF. The rearrangement joins TRBV10-3 to TRBJ2-1; the match to TRBD2 covers 11 bases. The CDR3 is 17 residues long. V was clipped by 0 bases and J by 7 bases; unmatched bases: 8. The germline CDR1 and CDR2 sequences are ENHRY and SYGVKD.

In nucleotides, the CDR3 is TGTGCCTGGAGTCAGGGGATTCGTGGGGCCAACTATGGCTACACCTTC. Protein product: CAWSQGIRGANYGYTF. The chain uses TRBV30 and TRBJ1-2; tentatively, D is TRBD1 (6 bases). The CDR3 has 16 amino acids. The germline gives CDR1 GTSNPN, CDR2 SVGIG (reference sequence). V was shortened by 2 bases and J by 2 bases, with 18 bases between the two germline ends.

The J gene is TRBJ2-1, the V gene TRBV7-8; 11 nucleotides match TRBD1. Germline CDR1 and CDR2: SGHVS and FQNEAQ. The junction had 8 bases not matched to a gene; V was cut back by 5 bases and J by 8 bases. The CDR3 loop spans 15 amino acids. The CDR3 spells CASSPGQGEIDEQFF. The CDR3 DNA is TGTGCCAGCAGCCCGGGACAGGGGGAAATCGATGAGCAGTTCTTC.

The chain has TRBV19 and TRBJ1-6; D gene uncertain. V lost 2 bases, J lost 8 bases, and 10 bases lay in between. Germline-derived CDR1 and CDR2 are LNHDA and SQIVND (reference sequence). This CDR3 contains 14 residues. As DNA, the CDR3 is TGTGCCAGTAGTATAACCGGGAGGGATTCACCCCTCCACTTT. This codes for CASSITGRDSPLHF.

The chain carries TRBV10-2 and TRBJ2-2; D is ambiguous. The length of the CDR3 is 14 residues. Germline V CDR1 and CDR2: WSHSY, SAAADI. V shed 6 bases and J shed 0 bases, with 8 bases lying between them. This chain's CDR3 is CASRFTANTGELFF. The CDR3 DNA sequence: TGCGCCAGCAGATTTACAGCGAACACCGGGGAGCTGTTTTTT.

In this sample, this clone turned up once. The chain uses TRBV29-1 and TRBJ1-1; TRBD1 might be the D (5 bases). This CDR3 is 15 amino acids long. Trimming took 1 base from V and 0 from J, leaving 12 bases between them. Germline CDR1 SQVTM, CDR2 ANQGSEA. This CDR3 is CSVEGQGLMNTEAFF. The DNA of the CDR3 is TGCAGCGTTGAAGGCCAGGGCCTAATGAACACTGAAGCTTTCTTT.